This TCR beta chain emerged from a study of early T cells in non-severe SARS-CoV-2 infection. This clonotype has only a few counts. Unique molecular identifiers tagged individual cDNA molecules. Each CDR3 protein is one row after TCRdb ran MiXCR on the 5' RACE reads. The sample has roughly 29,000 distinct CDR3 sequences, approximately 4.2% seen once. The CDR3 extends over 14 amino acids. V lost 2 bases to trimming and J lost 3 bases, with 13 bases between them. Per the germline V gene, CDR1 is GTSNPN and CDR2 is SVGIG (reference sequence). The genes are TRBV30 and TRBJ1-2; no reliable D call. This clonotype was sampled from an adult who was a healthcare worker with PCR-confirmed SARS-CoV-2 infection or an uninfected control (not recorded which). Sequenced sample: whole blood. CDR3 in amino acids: CAWSPVGVDYGYTF. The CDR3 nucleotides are TGTGCCTGGAGTCCGGTGGGAGTGGACTATGGCTACACCTTC.